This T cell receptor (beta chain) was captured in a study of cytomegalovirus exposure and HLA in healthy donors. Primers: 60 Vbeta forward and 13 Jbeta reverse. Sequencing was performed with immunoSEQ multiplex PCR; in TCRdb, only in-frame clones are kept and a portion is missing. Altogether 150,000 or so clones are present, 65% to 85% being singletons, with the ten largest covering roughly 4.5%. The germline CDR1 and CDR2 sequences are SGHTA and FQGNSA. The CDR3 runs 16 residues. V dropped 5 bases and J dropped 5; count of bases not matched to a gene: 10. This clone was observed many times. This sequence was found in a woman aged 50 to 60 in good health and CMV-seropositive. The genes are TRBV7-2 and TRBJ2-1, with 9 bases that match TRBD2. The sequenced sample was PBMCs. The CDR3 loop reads CASSPVAGGNDNEQFF. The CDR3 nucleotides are TGTGCCAGCAGCCCCGTGGCGGGGGGGAATGACAATGAGCAGTTCTTC. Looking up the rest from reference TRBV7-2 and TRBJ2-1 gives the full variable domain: GAGVSQSPSNKVTEKGKDVELRCDPISGHTALYWYRQSLGQGLEFLIYFQGNSAPDKSGLPSDRFSAERTGGSVSTLTIQRTQQEDSAVYLCASSPVAGGNDNEQFFGPGTRLTVL.